This TCR beta chain was documented in a study of T-cell memory formation after mild COVID-19. Study overall: Among the donors, TCR clusters were largely specific to each donor. Study-wide results and caveats: Among clones contracting day 15 to 85, CD4/CD8 was balanced, whereas later expanders leaned CD4+. Those CD4+ clones that contracted were mainly in CM and EM (CD8+ ones in EMRA). Pre-infection memory already had some responding clones, implying cross-reactive memory joined.

TCRdb re-called the 5' RACE reads with MiXCR, one entry per CDR3 protein. Of 120,000 or so distinct CDR3 sequences listed, 5% to 6.5% are singletons. Germline V gene data show CDR1 as SQVTM and CDR2 as ANQGSEA. The CDR3 covers 13 residues. Trimming left V 7 bases short and J 0 bases short, with 10 bases between. This clonotype came up a few times. Its antigen is currently unknown. The clonotype originates from an adult woman who had mild COVID-19 (a few samples of this study predate the infection). Cell type and time point are not known. This chain uses TRBV29-1 with TRBJ2-1; possible D gene TRBD2, 6 bases. The sequenced material came from PBMCs or a T cell subset sorted from them (not recorded which). CDR3 protein: CSGGGLSYNEQFF. The CDR3 coding sequence is TGCAGCGGAGGAGGGCTCTCCTACAATGAGCAGTTCTTC.